This T cell receptor (beta chain) was recovered during a study of CD8 T cells in Susac syndrome. The CDR3 consists of 15 residues. The J segment lost 1 base and the V segment lost 7 bases, leaving 7 bases of the junction unmatched. An input of roughly 0.5 to 1 ug of RNA was subjected to reverse transcription using random hexamers. Across 54 Vbeta and 13 Jbeta, immunoSEQ multiplex PCR amplified TCR beta CDR3. Using its own MiXCR run on the immunoSEQ multiplex PCR reads, TCRdb lists one record per CDR3 protein. The sample has 400,000 to 550,000 distinct CDR3 sequences, 75% to 90% seen once. The authors carried out high-throughput sequencing of TCR beta. They applied it to CD8+ and CD4+ T cells obtained from blood. Negative isolation was used for CD8+ and CD4+ T cells and FACS enrichment for TEMRA cells.

The gene calls are TRBV12-3 or TRBV12-4 and TRBJ2-5, with 9 bases identical to TRBD1. The sequenced material came from CD8+ T cells from PBMCs. The sequence was obtained from a human donor with multiple sclerosis. The CDR3 DNA reads as TGTGCCAGCACCCCGGACAGGGGCTCCCAAGAGACCCAGTACTTC. Encoded protein: CASTPDRGSQETQYF.